The rows below give T cell receptor beta chains drawn from one sample of a study of response to subunit inactivated influenza vaccine. TCRdb re-called the RT-PCR reads through MiXCR, storing one row per CDR3 protein. This sample carries roughly 670,000 distinct CDR3 sequences, around 15% of them seen once, and the ten largest clones take about 7.4%. The input for sequencing was PBMCs from blood, taken 14 to 15 days before vaccination. These receptors came from a man between 45 and 60 years old who received an inactivated influenza vaccine. Each CDR3 is given with its conserved first and last residue. A D gene is named only where the DNA matches it firmly. The listing skips clone size in some rows; elsewhere it reads once, few, many or a size class.

d_call	v_call	j_call	clone_size	cdr3_nt	cdr3_aa
TRBD1	TRBV28	TRBJ2-5	-	TGTGCCAGCAGTTTCGGGACAGGGCCCCAAGAGACCCAGTACTTC	CASSFGTGPQETQYF
TRBD1	TRBV29-1	TRBJ1-5	few	TGCAGCGCTGGGACAGGGCGAGATCAGCCCCAGCATTTT	CSAGTGRDQPQHF
TRBD1	TRBV20-1	TRBJ2-7	-	TGCAGTGCCTCGCGGACAGGGGGGAGGACCGAGCAGTACTTC	CSASRTGGRTEQYF
-	TRBV19	TRBJ1-2	-	TGTGCCAGTGGGCTAGAGGGATTTGGTGGCTACACCTTC	CASGLEGFGGYTF
TRBD1	TRBV5-1	TRBJ1-6	-	TGCGCCAGCAGCTTGGCCTTACTTGACCGGGACAGAGATAATTCACCCCTCCACTTT	CASSLALLDRDRDNSPLHF
TRBD2	TRBV5-1	TRBJ2-1	few	TGCGCCAGCAGCTTGGGGGCACTAGCGGGGGCCTACAATGAGCAGTTCTTC	CASSLGALAGAYNEQFF
TRBD2	TRBV19	TRBJ2-1	-	TGTGCCAGTAGACCTGGACTAGCGGGGGGGTACAATGAGCAGTTCTTC	CASRPGLAGGYNEQFF
TRBD1	TRBV3-1	TRBJ2-7	many	TGTGCCAGCAGCCAAATGACAGGGGATCTCTACGAGCAGTACTTC	CASSQMTGDLYEQYF
-	TRBV18	TRBJ2-1	few	TGTGCCAGCTCACCAGGGTTGGATGAGCAGTTCTTC	CASSPGLDEQFF
-	TRBV7-9	TRBJ2-5	-	TGTGCCAGCAGCCCGACAGGCTCTGAGACCCAGTACTTC	CASSPTGSETQYF
TRBD1	TRBV6-2/TRBV6-3	TRBJ2-1	once	TGTGCCAGCAGTACCGGGACAGGGGTTTACAATGAGCAGTTCTTC	CASSTGTGVYNEQFF
TRBD2	TRBV3-1	TRBJ2-5	-	TGTGCCAGCAGCCACCCGGGACTAGCGGAGACCCAGTACTTC	CASSHPGLAETQYF
TRBD1	TRBV10-3	TRBJ2-3	few	TGTGCCATCAGTGGGGACAGGGCAATAACAGATACGCAGTATTTT	CAISGDRAITDTQYF
TRBD2	TRBV12-3/TRBV12-4	TRBJ2-2	-	TGTGCCAGCAGACCTAGCGGGGGGGCCGGTGGGGAGCTGTTTTTT	CASRPSGGAGGELFF
-	TRBV4-1	TRBJ1-4	-	TGCGCCAGCAGCCAAGAGGCACGGAGCCTTGGGAGTGAAAAACTGTTTTTT	CASSQEARSLGSEKLFF
-	TRBV4-3	TRBJ1-6	few	TGCGCCAGCAGCCAACGCACCCTCGGGGGATTGGGGAATTCACCCCTCCACTTT	CASSQRTLGGLGNSPLHF
-	TRBV15	TRBJ1-1	-	TGTGCCACCAGCAGACTCCGCGGCACTGAAGCTTTCTTT	CATSRLRGTEAFF
TRBD2	TRBV15	TRBJ2-3	-	TGTGCCACCAGCAGAAACCTAGCGGGAGGCACAGATACGCAGTATTTT	CATSRNLAGGTDTQYF
-	TRBV4-3	TRBJ2-1	-	TGCGCCAGCAGCCAGTGGGTCGCGGGCACCTCCTACAATGAGCAGTTCTTC	CASSQWVAGTSYNEQFF
-	TRBV6-1	TRBJ2-1	few	TGTGCCAGCAGTGAAGCGCTACAGGGTTACAATGAGCAGTTCTTC	CASSEALQGYNEQFF
-	TRBV11-1	TRBJ2-3	-	TGTGCCAGCAGCTTAGAGAGTTTGCTGCGGACTCAAAACACAGATACGCAGTATTTT	CASSLESLLRTQNTDTQYF
-	TRBV11-2	TRBJ2-5	few	TGTGCCAGCAGCCGCGGGGCCTCCCAAGAGACCCAGTACTTC	CASSRGASQETQYF
-	TRBV20-1	TRBJ2-7	few	TGCAGTGCTTTTTTTGGGGTCTCCTACGAGCAGTACTTC	CSAFFGVSYEQYF
TRBD2	TRBV4-3	TRBJ2-3	few	TGCGCCAGCAGCCAAGCCTCACAGGGACTAGCGGGAGGTGTCACAGATACGCAGTATTTT	CASSQASQGLAGGVTDTQYF
-	TRBV15	TRBJ2-5	few	TGTGCCACCAACCCCAGGGGGGGACAAGAGACCCAGTACTTC	CATNPRGGQETQYF
TRBD2	TRBV7-2	TRBJ2-1	-	TGTGCCAGCAGTCCAGCGGGAGACCCCTACAATGAGCAGTTCTTC	CASSPAGDPYNEQFF
-	TRBV20-1	TRBJ2-2	few	TGCAGTGCTAGACCGTCACAAGGGGAGCTGTTTTTT	CSARPSQGELFF
TRBD2	TRBV18	TRBJ2-7	-	TGTGCCAGCTCACCTGCAGGACTAGCGGTTACCTACGAGCAGTACTTC	CASSPAGLAVTYEQYF
-	TRBV7-6	TRBJ1-3	few	TGTGCCAGCAGCTTGGACGGTGGAAACACCATATATTTT	CASSLDGGNTIYF
TRBD1	TRBV10-3	TRBJ2-2	many	TGTGCCATCAGTGACACACTCCGGGACAGAGAATCGAACACCGGGGAGCTGTTTTTT	CAISDTLRDRESNTGELFF
TRBD2	TRBV9	TRBJ2-3	-	TGTGCCAGCAGCGTAGGAGGGCTAGCGGGGGATACGCAGTATTTT	CASSVGGLAGDTQYF
-	TRBV6-2/TRBV6-3	TRBJ1-5	-	TGTGCCAGCAGACGAACACAGCTTCAGCCCCAGCATTTT	CASRRTQLQPQHF